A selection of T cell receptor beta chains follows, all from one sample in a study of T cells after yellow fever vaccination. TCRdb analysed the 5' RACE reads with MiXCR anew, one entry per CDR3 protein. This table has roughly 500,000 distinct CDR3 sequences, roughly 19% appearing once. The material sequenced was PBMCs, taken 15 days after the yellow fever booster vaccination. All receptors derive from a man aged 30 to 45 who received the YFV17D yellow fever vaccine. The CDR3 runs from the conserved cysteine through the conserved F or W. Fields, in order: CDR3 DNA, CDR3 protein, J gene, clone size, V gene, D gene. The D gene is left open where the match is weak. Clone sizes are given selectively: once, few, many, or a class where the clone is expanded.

CDR3nt: TGTGCCAGCAGGACAGCTGGCACCGGGGAGCTGTTTTTT
CDR3aa: CASRTAGTGELFF
j_gene: TRBJ2-2
abundance: -
v_gene: TRBV6-1
d_gene: -

CDR3nt: TGCGCCAGCAGCAGCATGAGCAGCTCCTACGAGCAGTACTTC
CDR3aa: CASSSMSSSYEQYF
j_gene: TRBJ2-7
abundance: many
v_gene: TRBV5-1
d_gene: -

CDR3nt: TGTGCCAGCAGCCCCCCCGGGGTAGCGGGAGGCCGACGGGAGCAGTTCTTC
CDR3aa: CASSPPGVAGGRREQFF
j_gene: TRBJ2-1
abundance: -
v_gene: TRBV5-6
d_gene: TRBD2

CDR3nt: TGTGCCAGCAGTTCTCCTCGGGCTAGCGGGAGCAGGGGAACCGGGGAGCTGTTTTTT
CDR3aa: CASSSPRASGSRGTGELFF
j_gene: TRBJ2-2
abundance: -
v_gene: TRBV6-5
d_gene: TRBD2

CDR3nt: TGTGCCAGTAGTATTGCAAGCCTATTTGGGTCCTGGGGCGAGCAGTACTTC
CDR3aa: CASSIASLFGSWGEQYF
j_gene: TRBJ2-7
abundance: few
v_gene: TRBV19
d_gene: -

CDR3nt: TGCAGCGCCCGCCCCCGCACTGAAGCTTTCTTT
CDR3aa: CSARPRTEAFF
j_gene: TRBJ1-1
abundance: -
v_gene: TRBV29-1
d_gene: -

CDR3nt: TGTGCCATCTTAAGGGGGTGGGAAAATAGCAATCAGCCCCAGCATTTT
CDR3aa: CAILRGWENSNQPQHF
j_gene: TRBJ1-5
abundance: -
v_gene: TRBV12-3/TRBV12-4
d_gene: -

CDR3nt: TGCAGTGCTAGAGATACCCTGTCTTTTAATCAGCCCCAGCATTTT
CDR3aa: CSARDTLSFNQPQHF
j_gene: TRBJ1-5
abundance: -
v_gene: TRBV20-1
d_gene: -

CDR3nt: TGTGCCAGCAGTAACCGCACAGATACGCAGTATTTT
CDR3aa: CASSNRTDTQYF
j_gene: TRBJ2-3
abundance: -
v_gene: TRBV27
d_gene: -

CDR3nt: TGTGCCAGCAGCCCGGCCGGGACAGGCACAGATACGCAGTATTTT
CDR3aa: CASSPAGTGTDTQYF
j_gene: TRBJ2-3
abundance: few
v_gene: TRBV7-2
d_gene: TRBD1

CDR3nt: TGTGCCAGCAGGCCAGGCGCGTTTCTAGCGGGAGTCCCAGATACGCAGTATTTT
CDR3aa: CASRPGAFLAGVPDTQYF
j_gene: TRBJ2-3
abundance: few
v_gene: TRBV12-3/TRBV12-4
d_gene: TRBD2

CDR3nt: TGCGCCAGCAGCTTGGCGGCAGGGGATGACACCATATATTTT
CDR3aa: CASSLAAGDDTIYF
j_gene: TRBJ1-3
abundance: few
v_gene: TRBV5-1
d_gene: -

CDR3nt: TGTGCCAGCAGCTTATCCATCCGGGAGTCAGAGACCCAGTACTTC
CDR3aa: CASSLSIRESETQYF
j_gene: TRBJ2-5
abundance: few
v_gene: TRBV7-9
d_gene: -

CDR3nt: TGCAGCGTTGGGGGACTAGCAAGCACAGATACGCAGTATTTT
CDR3aa: CSVGGLASTDTQYF
j_gene: TRBJ2-3
abundance: once
v_gene: TRBV29-1
d_gene: TRBD2

CDR3nt: TGTGCCAGCAGCTTACGTTATGGGGGGGAATTGACAGATACGCAGTATTTT
CDR3aa: CASSLRYGGELTDTQYF
j_gene: TRBJ2-3
abundance: few
v_gene: TRBV7-2
d_gene: TRBD2

CDR3nt: TGTGCCAGCAGTCACAGGGGGCTCGGTCAGCCCCAGCATTTT
CDR3aa: CASSHRGLGQPQHF
j_gene: TRBJ1-5
abundance: few
v_gene: TRBV6-5
d_gene: TRBD1

CDR3nt: TGTGCCTGGACGTGGGGCAGCTCCGGGGAGCTGTTTTTT
CDR3aa: CAWTWGSSGELFF
j_gene: TRBJ2-2
abundance: few
v_gene: TRBV30
d_gene: -

CDR3nt: TGTGCCAGCAGCTTTAGCGGGAGGAGTCAAGAGACCCAGTACTTC
CDR3aa: CASSFSGRSQETQYF
j_gene: TRBJ2-5
abundance: few
v_gene: TRBV7-2
d_gene: TRBD2

CDR3nt: TGCGCCAGCAGCTTGGAAGCGTGGGACTACGAGCAGTACTTC
CDR3aa: CASSLEAWDYEQYF
j_gene: TRBJ2-7
abundance: -
v_gene: TRBV5-1
d_gene: -

CDR3nt: TGTGCCTGGAGATGGGGCAAGATGACAGATACGCAGTATTTT
CDR3aa: CAWRWGKMTDTQYF
j_gene: TRBJ2-3
abundance: -
v_gene: TRBV30
d_gene: -

CDR3nt: TGTGCCTGGAGGTCGGGACAGGGTAATCAAGAGACCCAGTACTTC
CDR3aa: CAWRSGQGNQETQYF
j_gene: TRBJ2-5
abundance: -
v_gene: TRBV30
d_gene: TRBD1

CDR3nt: TGTGCCAGCAGCTTAGACGAACTGGCCCGGTTCTTC
CDR3aa: CASSLDELARFF
j_gene: TRBJ2-1
abundance: many
v_gene: TRBV11-2
d_gene: -

CDR3nt: TGCGCCAGCAGCTTGCCCGGGACTAGCGGGAGGGATGAGCAGTTCTTC
CDR3aa: CASSLPGTSGRDEQFF
j_gene: TRBJ2-1
abundance: -
v_gene: TRBV5-1
d_gene: TRBD2

CDR3nt: TGCGCCAGCAGGATCGAGGGACCTGTGGGGGGCGAGCAGTACTTC
CDR3aa: CASRIEGPVGGEQYF
j_gene: TRBJ2-7
abundance: few
v_gene: TRBV5-1
d_gene: -

CDR3nt: TGTGCCAGCAGCCCCCGCGGGGGATCCTCCTCTGGGGCCAACGTCCTGACTTTC
CDR3aa: CASSPRGGSSSGANVLTF
j_gene: TRBJ2-6
abundance: few
v_gene: TRBV4-2
d_gene: TRBD2

CDR3nt: TGTGCCAGCAGCCGCCCCTCAGGGGGAGAGACCCAGTACTTC
CDR3aa: CASSRPSGGETQYF
j_gene: TRBJ2-5
abundance: -
v_gene: TRBV7-6
d_gene: TRBD1

CDR3nt: TGTGCCAGCCAGGGGACGTCGGGCACAGATACGCAGTATTTT
CDR3aa: CASQGTSGTDTQYF
j_gene: TRBJ2-3
abundance: -
v_gene: TRBV7-3
d_gene: -

CDR3nt: TGTGCCAGCATCCATGGGACAGGGGGCTTTTACGAGCAGTACTTC
CDR3aa: CASIHGTGGFYEQYF
j_gene: TRBJ2-7
abundance: few
v_gene: TRBV28
d_gene: TRBD1

CDR3nt: TGTGCCAGCAGCTTTACACAGGGGAAAGAGACCCAGTACTTC
CDR3aa: CASSFTQGKETQYF
j_gene: TRBJ2-5
abundance: -
v_gene: TRBV7-2
d_gene: TRBD1

CDR3nt: TGTGCCAGCAGCTCGAAAACAGGGAGCTCCTACAATGAGCAGTTCTTC
CDR3aa: CASSSKTGSSYNEQFF
j_gene: TRBJ2-1
abundance: few
v_gene: TRBV7-2
d_gene: -

CDR3nt: TGTGCCAGCAGCTCCCGGGACAGGGGGTACGAGCAGTACTTC
CDR3aa: CASSSRDRGYEQYF
j_gene: TRBJ2-7
abundance: -
v_gene: TRBV11-2
d_gene: TRBD1

CDR3nt: TGTGCCAGCTCACTCCTGGGACTTCACAATGAGCAGTTCTTC
CDR3aa: CASSLLGLHNEQFF
j_gene: TRBJ2-1
abundance: -
v_gene: TRBV18
d_gene: -

CDR3nt: TGCGCCAGCAGCCAAGAGGGGGGAATGCGTTCACCCCTCCACTTT
CDR3aa: CASSQEGGMRSPLHF
j_gene: TRBJ1-6
abundance: -
v_gene: TRBV4-1
d_gene: -

CDR3nt: TGCAGTGCTACAAGCGATCCCTACAATGAGCAGTTCTTC
CDR3aa: CSATSDPYNEQFF
j_gene: TRBJ2-1
abundance: few
v_gene: TRBV20-1
d_gene: -

CDR3nt: TGTGCCACCAGTGACCCCGGGGCAGGAGGAGAGACCCAGTACTTC
CDR3aa: CATSDPGAGGETQYF
j_gene: TRBJ2-5
abundance: few
v_gene: TRBV24-1
d_gene: -

CDR3nt: TGTGCCAGCTCACCTGGTAGCGGGAGAACCCGATGGAGCTGGTACTTC
CDR3aa: CASSPGSGRTRWSWYF
j_gene: TRBJ2-5
abundance: few
v_gene: TRBV18
d_gene: TRBD2

CDR3nt: TGTGCCAGCAGCTGGGGGGGGCTCACTGAAGCTTTCTTT
CDR3aa: CASSWGGLTEAFF
j_gene: TRBJ1-1
abundance: once
v_gene: TRBV11-2
d_gene: -

CDR3nt: TGTGCCAGTAGTATAGGGGTCGGGCCCTTGAGGACTGAAGCTTTCTTT
CDR3aa: CASSIGVGPLRTEAFF
j_gene: TRBJ1-1
abundance: -
v_gene: TRBV19
d_gene: -

CDR3nt: TGTGCCAGCTCACCCCCGCTTAGGACAGGGCGAAGCTCTGGGGCCAACGTCCTGACTTTC
CDR3aa: CASSPPLRTGRSSGANVLTF
j_gene: TRBJ2-6
abundance: many
v_gene: TRBV18
d_gene: TRBD1

CDR3nt: TGTGCCAGCAGTTTAGCGTCACTCCCCCTCCACTTT
CDR3aa: CASSLASLPLHF
j_gene: TRBJ1-6
abundance: -
v_gene: TRBV12-3/TRBV12-4
d_gene: -

CDR3nt: TGCGCCAGCAGCAGGACGGGACTAGCGGGAGCTCTCTACAATGAGCAGTTCTTC
CDR3aa: CASSRTGLAGALYNEQFF
j_gene: TRBJ2-1
abundance: few
v_gene: TRBV5-1
d_gene: TRBD2

CDR3nt: TGTGCCAGCAGTCGACAGGGGACAAACTACGAGCAGTACTTC
CDR3aa: CASSRQGTNYEQYF
j_gene: TRBJ2-7
abundance: few
v_gene: TRBV27
d_gene: TRBD1

CDR3nt: TGTGCCAGCTCACCACCTGAGGGACAGCTAGCCAAAAACATTCAGTACTTC
CDR3aa: CASSPPEGQLAKNIQYF
j_gene: TRBJ2-4
abundance: -
v_gene: TRBV18
d_gene: TRBD1

CDR3nt: TGTGCCAGCAGTTCCGGGGCGGGCTCAGCCGCAGATACGCAGTATTTT
CDR3aa: CASSSGAGSAADTQYF
j_gene: TRBJ2-3
abundance: -
v_gene: TRBV12-3/TRBV12-4
d_gene: -

CDR3nt: TGTGCCAGCAGCCAAGAAGGGTTCAAAAACATTCAGTACTTC
CDR3aa: CASSQEGFKNIQYF
j_gene: TRBJ2-4
abundance: -
v_gene: TRBV4-2
d_gene: -

CDR3nt: TGCGCCAGCAGCTTGGGACAGGGAGATTTAGAGACCCAGTACTTC
CDR3aa: CASSLGQGDLETQYF
j_gene: TRBJ2-5
abundance: few
v_gene: TRBV5-1
d_gene: TRBD1

CDR3nt: TGTGCCAGCAGCTTGTTGGCGGGAAGTCAGGACGGGGAGCTGTTTTTT
CDR3aa: CASSLLAGSQDGELFF
j_gene: TRBJ2-2
abundance: -
v_gene: TRBV5-6
d_gene: -

CDR3nt: TGCAGCGTTGAAGGTGTTGCCGAGGGGACCTACGAGCAGTACTTC
CDR3aa: CSVEGVAEGTYEQYF
j_gene: TRBJ2-7
abundance: few
v_gene: TRBV29-1
d_gene: -

CDR3nt: TGTGCCAGCAGCCTAGCGGGGAGAGGGGAGACCCAGTACTTC
CDR3aa: CASSLAGRGETQYF
j_gene: TRBJ2-5
abundance: -
v_gene: TRBV28
d_gene: TRBD2

CDR3nt: TGTGCCAGCAGTACGCGAAGACTAGCGGGAAACCAGGAGACCCAGTACTTC
CDR3aa: CASSTRRLAGNQETQYF
j_gene: TRBJ2-5
abundance: -
v_gene: TRBV25-1
d_gene: TRBD2

CDR3nt: TGCGCCAGCAGCCAAGATTTGTCGGGGGGGCTAGCGGGAACAGATACGCAGTATTTT
CDR3aa: CASSQDLSGGLAGTDTQYF
j_gene: TRBJ2-3
abundance: -
v_gene: TRBV4-3
d_gene: TRBD2

CDR3nt: TGTGCCAGCAGTTTGATGGACAGCATACGCTACGAGCAGTACTTC
CDR3aa: CASSLMDSIRYEQYF
j_gene: TRBJ2-7
abundance: few
v_gene: TRBV28
d_gene: -

CDR3nt: TGTGCCAGCAGTTACTCAGCGGGACGGGACCTAGCCAAAAACATTCAGTACTTC
CDR3aa: CASSYSAGRDLAKNIQYF
j_gene: TRBJ2-4
abundance: few
v_gene: TRBV6-5
d_gene: TRBD2

CDR3nt: TGTGCCAGCAGCTTTCCAGGCTGGGATCGCCAAGAGACCCAGTACTTC
CDR3aa: CASSFPGWDRQETQYF
j_gene: TRBJ2-5
abundance: -
v_gene: TRBV5-4
d_gene: -

CDR3nt: TGTGCCAGCAGCCCACTGTCTCCCGGAGCCGGGGAGCTGTTTTTT
CDR3aa: CASSPLSPGAGELFF
j_gene: TRBJ2-2
abundance: -
v_gene: TRBV7-8
d_gene: -

CDR3nt: TGTGCCAGCACCCCGGGACCCACCCCCTCTGGGGCCAACGTCCTGACTTTC
CDR3aa: CASTPGPTPSGANVLTF
j_gene: TRBJ2-6
abundance: few
v_gene: TRBV6-1
d_gene: -

CDR3nt: TGTGCCAGCAGCCAGGGGGGAGTCAACACTGAAGCTTTCTTT
CDR3aa: CASSQGGVNTEAFF
j_gene: TRBJ1-1
abundance: few
v_gene: TRBV7-3
d_gene: TRBD1

CDR3nt: TGTGCCAGCAGTTCGGACAGGGCGAGAGCTGAAGCTTTCTTT
CDR3aa: CASSSDRARAEAFF
j_gene: TRBJ1-1
abundance: -
v_gene: TRBV6-5
d_gene: TRBD1

CDR3nt: TGCAGTGCTAGAGATCAGACAGGGTTCACTGAAGCTTTCTTT
CDR3aa: CSARDQTGFTEAFF
j_gene: TRBJ1-1
abundance: few
v_gene: TRBV20-1
d_gene: TRBD1

CDR3nt: TGCAGTGCTAGTCAGAGTAACTATGGCTACACCTTC
CDR3aa: CSASQSNYGYTF
j_gene: TRBJ1-2
abundance: -
v_gene: TRBV20-1
d_gene: -